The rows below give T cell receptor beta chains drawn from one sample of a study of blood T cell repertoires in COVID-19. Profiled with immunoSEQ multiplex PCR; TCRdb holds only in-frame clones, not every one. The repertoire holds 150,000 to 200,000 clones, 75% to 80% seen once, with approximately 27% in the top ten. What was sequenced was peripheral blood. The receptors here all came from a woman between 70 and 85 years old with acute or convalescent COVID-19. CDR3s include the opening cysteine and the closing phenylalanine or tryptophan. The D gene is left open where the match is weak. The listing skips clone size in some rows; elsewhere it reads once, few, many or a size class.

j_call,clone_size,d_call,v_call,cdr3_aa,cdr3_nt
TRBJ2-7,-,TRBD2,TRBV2,CASSAEAGGTHEQYF,TGTGCCAGCAGTGCCGAAGCGGGAGGCACCCACGAGCAGTACTTC
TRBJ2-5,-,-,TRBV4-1,CASSQGARNTGQETQYF,TGCGCCAGCAGCCAAGGGGCGCGCAATACGGGGCAAGAGACCCAGTACTTC
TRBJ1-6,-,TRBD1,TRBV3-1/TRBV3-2,CASSQDPGTANSPLHF,TGTGCCAGCAGCCAAGACCCCGGGACAGCAAATTCACCCCTCCACTTT
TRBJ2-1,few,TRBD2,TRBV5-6,CASSSLRSRLAGEQFF,TGTGCCAGCAGCTCGCTCAGGAGTAGACTAGCAGGTGAGCAGTTCTTC
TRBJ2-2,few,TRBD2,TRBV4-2,CASSQAAGAITGELFF,TGTGCCAGCAGCCAGGCAGCGGGAGCGATCACCGGGGAGCTGTTTTTT
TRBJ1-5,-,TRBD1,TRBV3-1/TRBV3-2,CASSPGYPGQGYQPQHF,TGTGCCAGCAGCCCGGGCTACCCGGGACAGGGGTATCAGCCCCAGCATTTT
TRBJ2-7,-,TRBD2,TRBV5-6,CATNLAGAFYEQYF,TGTGCCACCAATCTAGCGGGAGCTTTTTACGAGCAGTACTTC
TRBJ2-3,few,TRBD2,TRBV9,CASSVRLATTDTQYF,TGTGCCAGCAGCGTCCGACTAGCCACCACAGATACGCAGTATTTT
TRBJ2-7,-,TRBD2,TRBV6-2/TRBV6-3,CASSYSSLAGVSLTYEQYF,TGTGCCAGCAGTTACTCGTCACTAGCGGGAGTGAGTTTGACCTACGAGCAGTACTTC
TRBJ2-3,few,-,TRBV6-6,CASSFGGANSDTQYF,TGTGCCAGCAGTTTCGGCGGGGCTAATTCAGATACGCAGTATTTT
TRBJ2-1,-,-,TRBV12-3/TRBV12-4,CASGFTREQFF,TGTGCCAGCGGCTTCACGAGGGAGCAGTTCTTC
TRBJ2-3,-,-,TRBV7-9,CATAEARTDTQYF,TGTGCCACAGCCGAGGCCCGCACAGATACGCAGTATTTT
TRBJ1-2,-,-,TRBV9,CASSVTGNYGYTF,TGTGCCAGCAGCGTAACCGGGAACTATGGCTACACCTTC
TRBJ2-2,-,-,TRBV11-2,CASAEGVYTGELFF,TGTGCCAGCGCCGAGGGTGTTTACACCGGGGAGCTGTTTTTT
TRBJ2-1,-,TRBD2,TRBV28,CASSLPRLAGDEQFF,TGTGCCAGCAGTTTGCCGAGACTAGCGGGGGATGAGCAGTTCTTC
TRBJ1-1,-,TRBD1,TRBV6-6,CASSQDRENTEAFF,TGTGCCAGCAGCCAGGACAGGGAGAACACTGAAGCTTTCTTT
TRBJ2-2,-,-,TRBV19,CASISTGGAGNTGELFF,TGTGCCAGTATTTCCACCGGAGGGGCCGGGAACACCGGGGAGCTGTTTTTT
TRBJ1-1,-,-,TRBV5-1,CASSLGGEDTEAFF,TGCGCCAGCAGCTTGGGTGGGGAGGACACTGAAGCTTTCTTT
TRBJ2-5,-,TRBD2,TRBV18,CASSKTSGSSETQYF,TGTGCCAGCTCTAAGACTAGCGGGAGTTCGGAGACCCAGTACTTC
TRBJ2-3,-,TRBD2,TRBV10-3,CAISEKVAGETDTQYF,TGTGCCATCAGTGAGAAAGTAGCGGGAGAGACAGATACGCAGTATTTT
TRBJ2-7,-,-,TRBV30,CAWSLRGAHYEQYF,TGTGCCTGGAGTCTTCGGGGGGCCCACTACGAGCAGTACTTC
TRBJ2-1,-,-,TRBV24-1,CATLGGVRNEQFF,TGTGCCACGCTTGGCGGGGTTCGCAATGAGCAGTTCTTC
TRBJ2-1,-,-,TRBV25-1,CASSLNNEQFF,TGTGCCAGCAGCTTAAACAATGAGCAGTTCTTC
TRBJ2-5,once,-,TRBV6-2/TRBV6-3,CASSGQIQETQYF,TGTGCCAGCAGTGGACAGATACAAGAGACCCAGTACTTC
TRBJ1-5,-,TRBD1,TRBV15,CATRPTGGSQPQHF,TGTGCCACCAGGCCGACAGGGGGCTCCCAGCCCCAGCATTTT
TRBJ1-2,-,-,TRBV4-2,CASSQDDTEPNYGYTF,TGTGCCAGCAGCCAAGATGACACCGAGCCTAACTATGGCTACACCTTC
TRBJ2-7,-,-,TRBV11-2,CASSLDKESYEQYF,TGTGCCAGCAGCTTAGACAAGGAGTCCTACGAGCAGTACTTC
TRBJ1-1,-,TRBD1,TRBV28,CASRLGQANTEAFF,TGTGCCAGCAGATTGGGACAGGCCAACACTGAAGCTTTCTTT
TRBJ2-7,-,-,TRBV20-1,CSASRSGEQYF,TGCAGTGCTTCCCGGTCGGGCGAGCAGTACTTC
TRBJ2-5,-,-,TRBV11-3,CASSLGRRGDETQYF,TGTGCCAGCAGCTTGGGGAGGAGGGGAGACGAGACCCAGTACTTC